What follows describes a single T cell receptor beta chain. The entry originates in a study of blood T cell repertoires in COVID-19. How the authors handled the data: Reference gene primers were amplified, and this amplification served to estimate nucleated cell counts. The protocol was immunoSEQ multiplex PCR, while the TCRdb copy is restricted to in-frame clones and leaves out a portion. V, J and clone size are those of that table, while D and trimming were read from the DNA. The profile shows 250,000 to 300,000 clones, approximately 91% of them singletons. The TCR comes from a woman in her twenties or thirties with acute or convalescent COVID-19. The sample taken for sequencing was peripheral blood.

The CDR3 sequence is CASIGGSYNEQFF. CDR3 bases: TGTGCCAGCATCGGGGGCTCCTACAATGAGCAGTTCTTC. This chain uses TRBV7-9 with TRBJ2-1; possibly TRBD2 for D (6 bases). V was cut by 7 bases and J by 0 bases, with 7 bases left in between. CDR1 SEHNR and CDR2 FQNEAQ come from the germline V gene (reference sequence). The CDR3 sequence is 13 residues long.